The 5 T cell receptor beta chains listed next were all sequenced from one sample in a study of T cell repertoires in cytomegalovirus infection. In TCRdb, the reads were re-called with MiXCR into one record per CDR3 protein. The data contain 150,000 to 200,000 distinct CDR3 sequences, under 20% of them singletons. Sequenced material: CD8+ T cells from PBMCs. The receptor set was obtained from a human donor in good health (CMV status not recorded). Some clones in this sample may be carry-over from other donors' samples.

This clonotype has more than one count but fewer than ten. V gene TRBV7-2 combines with J gene TRBJ2-1, with 11 positions matching TRBD2. The V segment lost 5 bases and the J segment 8 bases; nucleotides outside the gene matches: 11. Germline CDR1 reads SGHTA; CDR2 reads FQGNSA. The CDR3 has 16 amino acids. CDR3 sequence (DNA): TGTGCCAGCAGCCTGAGGACTAGCGGGCTGGGAGATGAGCAGTTCTTC. It specifies CASSLRTSGLGDEQFF.

The CDR3 sequence: CASSSGTGGAYGYTF. The CDR3 region has the DNA TGTGCCAGCAGCTCCGGGACAGGGGGCGCGTATGGCTACACCTTC. The genes are TRBV7-2 and TRBJ1-2; 12 positions match TRBD1. This CDR3 has 15 residues. V was pared by 4 bases and J by 5 bases, with 5 bases of the junction left unmatched. Germline V lookup: CDR1 SGHTA, CDR2 FQGNSA. The whole variable domain, filled in from reference TRBV7-2 and TRBJ1-2, reads GAGVSQSPSNKVTEKGKDVELRCDPISGHTALYWYRQSLGQGLEFLIYFQGNSAPDKSGLPSDRFSAERTGGSVSTLTIQRTQQEDSAVYLCASSSGTGGAYGYTFGSGTRLTVV.

This clonotype has a handful of counts. The V and J genes are TRBV7-9 and TRBJ1-5; D is unclear. Between the trimmed V and J ends, which lost 5 bases and 5 bases, there was a span of 10 bases. CDR1 and CDR2 from the germline V gene are SEHNR and FQNEAQ (reference sequence). The length of the CDR3 is 13 residues. The CDR3 spells CASSLGYDQPQHF. In nucleotides, the CDR3 is TGTGCCAGCAGCCTGGGGTATGATCAGCCCCAGCATTTT.

This clonotype was counted between two and nine times. This chain links TRBV6-1 with TRBJ2-7; 7 nucleotides align to TRBD1. After removal of 9 bases from V and 3 bases from J, the junction contained 8 bases not matched to a gene. The CDR3 is made up of 13 amino acids. CDR1 and CDR2 from the germline V gene are MNHNS and SASEGT. The CDR3: CASSDRSYYEQYF. CDR3 DNA sequence: TGTGCCAGTTCGGACAGGTCCTACTACGAGCAGTACTTC.

This clonotype was seen a few times. This chain uses TRBV29-1 with TRBJ2-2; TRBD1 aligns across 8 bases. Per germline, CDR1 SQVTM and CDR2 ANQGSEA. The V segment lost 4 bases and the J segment 5 bases; nucleotides outside the gene matches: 3. The length of the CDR3 is 13 residues. The CDR3 reads CSVGQGATGELFF. The CDR3 DNA follows: TGCAGCGTTGGGCAGGGGGCAACCGGGGAGCTGTTTTTT.